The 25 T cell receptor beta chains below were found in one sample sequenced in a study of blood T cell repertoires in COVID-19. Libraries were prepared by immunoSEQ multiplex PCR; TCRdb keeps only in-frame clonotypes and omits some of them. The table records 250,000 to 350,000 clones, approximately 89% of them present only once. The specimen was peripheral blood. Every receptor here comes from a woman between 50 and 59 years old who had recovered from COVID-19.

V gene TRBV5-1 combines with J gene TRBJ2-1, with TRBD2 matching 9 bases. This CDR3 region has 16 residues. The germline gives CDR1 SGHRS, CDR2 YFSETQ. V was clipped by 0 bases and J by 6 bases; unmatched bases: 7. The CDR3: CASSLDGGRVGNEQFF. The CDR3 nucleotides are TGCGCCAGCAGCTTGGATGGCGGGAGGGTAGGCAATGAGCAGTTCTTC.

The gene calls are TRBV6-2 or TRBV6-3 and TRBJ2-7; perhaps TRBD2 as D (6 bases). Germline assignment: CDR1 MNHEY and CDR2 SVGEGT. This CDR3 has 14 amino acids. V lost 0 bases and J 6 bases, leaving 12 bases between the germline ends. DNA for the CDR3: TGTGCCAGCAGTTACTCACGACTAGTAGCCGAGCAGTACTTC. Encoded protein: CASSYSRLVAEQYF.

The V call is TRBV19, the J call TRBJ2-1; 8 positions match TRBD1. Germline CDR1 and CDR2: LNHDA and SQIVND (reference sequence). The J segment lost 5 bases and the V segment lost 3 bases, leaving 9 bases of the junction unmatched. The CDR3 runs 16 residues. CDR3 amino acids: CASSMGGQGYNNEQFF. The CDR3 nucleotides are TGTGCCAGTAGTATGGGCGGACAGGGATATAACAATGAGCAGTTCTTC.

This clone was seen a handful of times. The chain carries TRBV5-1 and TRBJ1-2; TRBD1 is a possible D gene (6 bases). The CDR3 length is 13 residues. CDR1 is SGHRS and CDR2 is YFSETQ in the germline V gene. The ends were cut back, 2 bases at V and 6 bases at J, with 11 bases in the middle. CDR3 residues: CASSFSDRNGYTF. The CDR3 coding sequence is TGCGCCAGCAGCTTTTCAGACAGGAATGGCTACACCTTC. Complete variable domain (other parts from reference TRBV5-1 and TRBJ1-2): KAGVTQTPRYLIKTRGQQVTLSCSPISGHRSVSWYQQTPGQGLQFLFEYFSETQRNKGNFPGRFSGRQFSNSRSEMNVSTLELGDSALYLCASSFSDRNGYTFGSGTRLTVV.

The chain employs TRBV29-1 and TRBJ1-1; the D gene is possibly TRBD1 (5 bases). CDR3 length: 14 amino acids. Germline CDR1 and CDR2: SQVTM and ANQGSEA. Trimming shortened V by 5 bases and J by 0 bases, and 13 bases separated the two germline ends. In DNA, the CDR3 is TGCAGCGTTAAGGGGATACTCATGAACACTGAAGCTTTCTTT. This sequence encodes CSVKGILMNTEAFF.

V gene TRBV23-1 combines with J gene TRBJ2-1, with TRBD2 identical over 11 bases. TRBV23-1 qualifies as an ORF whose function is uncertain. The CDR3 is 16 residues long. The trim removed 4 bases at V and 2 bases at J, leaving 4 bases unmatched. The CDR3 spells CASSPSGLAAYNEQFF. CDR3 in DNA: TGCGCCAGCAGTCCCTCGGGACTAGCGGCCTACAATGAGCAGTTCTTC.

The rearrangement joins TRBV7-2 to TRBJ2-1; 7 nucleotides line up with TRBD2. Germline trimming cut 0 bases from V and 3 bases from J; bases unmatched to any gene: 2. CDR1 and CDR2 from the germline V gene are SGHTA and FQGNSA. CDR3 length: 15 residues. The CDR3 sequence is CASSLAGTIYNEQFF. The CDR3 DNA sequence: TGTGCCAGCAGCTTAGCCGGGACTATCTACAATGAGCAGTTCTTC.

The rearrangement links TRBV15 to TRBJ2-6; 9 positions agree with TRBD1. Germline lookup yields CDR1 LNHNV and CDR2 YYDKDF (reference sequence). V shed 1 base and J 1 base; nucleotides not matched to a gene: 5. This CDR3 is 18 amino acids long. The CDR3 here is CATSRVGQGSSGANVLTF. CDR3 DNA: TGTGCCACCAGCAGAGTGGGACAGGGAAGTTCTGGGGCCAACGTCCTGACTTTC.

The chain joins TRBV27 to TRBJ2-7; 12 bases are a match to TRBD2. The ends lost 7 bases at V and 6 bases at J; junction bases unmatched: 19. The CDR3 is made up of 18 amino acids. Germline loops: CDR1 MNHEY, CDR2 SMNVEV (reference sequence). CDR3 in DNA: TGTGCCAGCACGAAGCTAGCGGGAGGGCCGGGAGGGGGGAGCGAGCAGTACTTC. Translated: CASTKLAGGPGGGSEQYF.

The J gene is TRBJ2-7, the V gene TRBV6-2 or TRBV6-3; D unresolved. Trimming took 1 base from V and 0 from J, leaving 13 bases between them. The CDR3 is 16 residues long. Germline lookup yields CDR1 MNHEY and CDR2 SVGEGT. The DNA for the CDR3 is TGTGCCAGCAGTTACTTGATCGGTAGGAGCTCCTACGAGCAGTACTTC. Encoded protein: CASSYLIGRSSYEQYF.

The CDR3 loop is CASSPRNRGAETQYF. CDR3 nucleotides: TGTGCCAGCAGCCCCCGGAACAGGGGAGCGGAGACCCAGTACTTC. This sequence joins TRBV7-2 and TRBJ2-5, with 7 bases fitting TRBD1. The CDR3 length is 15 residues. Germline CDR1 is SGHTA and CDR2 is FQGNSA. Trimming at V came to 5 bases and at J to 5 bases, leaving 11 bases not matched to a gene.

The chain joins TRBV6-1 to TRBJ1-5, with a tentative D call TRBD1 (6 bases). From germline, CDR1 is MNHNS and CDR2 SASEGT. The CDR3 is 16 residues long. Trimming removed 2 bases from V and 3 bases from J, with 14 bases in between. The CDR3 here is CASSEWGHIINQPQHF. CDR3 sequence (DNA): TGTGCCAGCAGTGAATGGGGACATATAATCAATCAGCCCCAGCATTTT.

The CDR3: CASSLQDSPLHF. The CDR3, as DNA: TGTGCCAGCAGCTTGCAGGATTCACCCCTCCACTTT. V and J are TRBV5-4 and TRBJ1-6; D gene uncertain. The germline V and J ends were trimmed by 1 base and 8 bases, with 4 bases remaining between them. The CDR3 runs 12 residues. Germline CDR1 reads SGHNT; CDR2 reads YYREEE (reference sequence).

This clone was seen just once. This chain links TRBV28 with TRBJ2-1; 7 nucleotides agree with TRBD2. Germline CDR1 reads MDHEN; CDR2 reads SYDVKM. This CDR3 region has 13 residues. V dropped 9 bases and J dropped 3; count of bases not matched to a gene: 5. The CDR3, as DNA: TGTGCCAGTAGCCGGGACTACTACAATGAGCAGTTCTTC. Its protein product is CASSRDYYNEQFF.

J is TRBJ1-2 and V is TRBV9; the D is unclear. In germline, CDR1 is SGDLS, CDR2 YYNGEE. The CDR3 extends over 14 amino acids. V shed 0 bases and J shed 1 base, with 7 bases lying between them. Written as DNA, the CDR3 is TGTGCCAGCAGCGTAGCTACGAGTAACTATGGCTACACCTTC. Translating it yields CASSVATSNYGYTF.

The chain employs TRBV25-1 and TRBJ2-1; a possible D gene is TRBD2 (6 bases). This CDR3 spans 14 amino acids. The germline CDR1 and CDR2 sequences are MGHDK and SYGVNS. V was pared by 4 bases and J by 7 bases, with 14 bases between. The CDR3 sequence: CASSGRDVYNEQFF. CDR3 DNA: TGTGCCAGCAGTGGGAGGGACGTCTATAATGAGCAGTTCTTC. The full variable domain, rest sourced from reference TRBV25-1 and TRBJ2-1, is EADIYQTPRYLVIGTGKKITLECSQTMGHDKMYWYQQDPGMELHLIHYSYGVNSTEKGDLSSESTVSRIRTEHFPLTLESARPSHTSQYLCASSGRDVYNEQFFGPGTRLTVL.

In DNA form, the CDR3 reads TGTGCCAGCAGCCACGATGACAGGCCCAATCAGCCCCAGCATTTT. Protein sequence: CASSHDDRPNQPQHF. V usage is TRBV3-1 (or the pseudogene TRBV3-2) and J usage is TRBJ1-5; D perhaps matches TRBD1 (6 bases). V lost 3 bases and J 3 bases, leaving 12 bases between the germline ends. Looked up from germline, CDR1 is LGHDT and CDR2 is YNNKEL (reference sequence). CDR3 length: 15 residues.

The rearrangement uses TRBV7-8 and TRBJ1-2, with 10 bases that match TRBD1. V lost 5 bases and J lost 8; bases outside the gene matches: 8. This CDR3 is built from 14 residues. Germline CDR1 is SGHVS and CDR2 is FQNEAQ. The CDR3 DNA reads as TGTGCCAGCAGCGGGACAGGGGAGCGCTACGGCTACACCTTC. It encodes CASSGTGERYGYTF.

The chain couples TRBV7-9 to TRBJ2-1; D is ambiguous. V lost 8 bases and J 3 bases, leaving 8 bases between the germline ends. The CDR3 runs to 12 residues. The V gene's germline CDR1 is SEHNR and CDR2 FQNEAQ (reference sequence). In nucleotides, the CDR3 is TGTGCCAGCTGCCGAGACTACAATGAGCAGTTCTTC. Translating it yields CASCRDYNEQFF.

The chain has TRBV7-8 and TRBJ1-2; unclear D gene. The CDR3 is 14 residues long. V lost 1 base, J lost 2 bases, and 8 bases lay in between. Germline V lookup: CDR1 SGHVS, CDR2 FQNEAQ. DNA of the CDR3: TGTGCCAGCAGCTTAGGAGGCGGCAACTATGGCTACACCTTC. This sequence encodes CASSLGGGNYGYTF.

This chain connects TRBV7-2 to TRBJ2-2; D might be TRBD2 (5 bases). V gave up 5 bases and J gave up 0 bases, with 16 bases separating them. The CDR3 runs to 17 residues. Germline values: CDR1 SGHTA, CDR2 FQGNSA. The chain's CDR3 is CASSARAAGTNTGELFF. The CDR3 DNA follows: TGTGCCAGCAGCGCCCGAGCGGCGGGTACGAACACCGGGGAGCTGTTTTTT.

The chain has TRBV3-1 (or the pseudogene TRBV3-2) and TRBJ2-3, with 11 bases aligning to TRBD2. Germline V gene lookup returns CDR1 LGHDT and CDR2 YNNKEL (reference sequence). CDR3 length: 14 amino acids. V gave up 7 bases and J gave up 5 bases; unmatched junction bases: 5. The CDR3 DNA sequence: TGTGCCAGCACAACTAGCGGGAGACAAGATACGCAGTATTTT. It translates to CASTTSGRQDTQYF.

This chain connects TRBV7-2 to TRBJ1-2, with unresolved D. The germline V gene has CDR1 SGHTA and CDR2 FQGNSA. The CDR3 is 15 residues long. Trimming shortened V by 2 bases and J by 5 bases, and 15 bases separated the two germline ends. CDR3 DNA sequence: TGTGCCAGCAGCTTAAATGCGGTGTATCGGTATGGCTACACCTTC. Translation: CASSLNAVYRYGYTF.

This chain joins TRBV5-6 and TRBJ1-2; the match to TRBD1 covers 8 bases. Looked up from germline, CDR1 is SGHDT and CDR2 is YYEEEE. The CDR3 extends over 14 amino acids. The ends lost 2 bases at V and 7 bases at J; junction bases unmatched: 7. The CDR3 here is CASSFVGQGSGYTF. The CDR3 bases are TGTGCCAGCAGCTTTGTAGGACAGGGATCTGGCTACACCTTC.

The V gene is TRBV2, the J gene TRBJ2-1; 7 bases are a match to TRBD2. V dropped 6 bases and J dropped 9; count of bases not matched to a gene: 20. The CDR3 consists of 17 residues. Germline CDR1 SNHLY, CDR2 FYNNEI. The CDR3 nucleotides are TGTGCCAGCAGGCCAACCGGACTAGTTTTAGTTTATGGTGAGCAGTTCTTC. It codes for CASRPTGLVLVYGEQFF. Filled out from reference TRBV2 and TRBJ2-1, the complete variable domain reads EPEVTQTPSHQVTQMGQEVILRCVPISNHLYFYWYRQILGQKVEFLVSFYNNEISEKSEIFDDQFSVERPDGSNFTLKIRSTKLEDSAMYFCASRPTGLVLVYGEQFFGPGTRLTVL.